This is a list of T cell receptor beta chains from one sample in a study of cytomegalovirus exposure and HLA in healthy donors. Repertoires were generated with immunoSEQ multiplex PCR, while TCRdb's copy carries only in-frame clones and drops some. Among about 89,000 clones, more than 65% were seen once, and the ten largest hold approximately 3%. Sequencing was carried out using PBMCs. These receptors all come from a young man in good health and CMV-seronegative. CDR3s include the opening cysteine and the closing phenylalanine or tryptophan. D genes are given only for firm matches. Clone sizes are given selectively: once, few, many, or a class where the clone is expanded.

-	TRBV6-1	-	TRBJ1-2	TGTGCCAGCAGTGAAGGTACCACGAGGGGCTACACCTTC	CASSEGTTRGYTF
TRBD1	TRBV5-1	-	TRBJ1-1	TGCGCCAGCAGCCCCGGTTGGGGACAGGGGAGTAGGAACACTGAAGCTTTCTTT	CASSPGWGQGSRNTEAFF
-	TRBV5-4	-	TRBJ1-4	TGTGCCAGCAGCTTGGGTGCCGAGCCAACTAATGAAAAACTGTTTTTT	CASSLGAEPTNEKLFF
TRBD1	TRBV5-1	-	TRBJ2-1	TGCGCCAGCAGCCCCTCCGCCGGGACAGGCTACAATGAGCAGTTCTTC	CASSPSAGTGYNEQFF
-	TRBV5-4	-	TRBJ2-7	TGTGCCAGCAGCCCTGGTGATTGGGCCGAGCAGTACTTC	CASSPGDWAEQYF
-	TRBV7-2	-	TRBJ1-2	TGTGCCAGCAGCGCCGGGGGTGCCTATGGCTACACCTTC	CASSAGGAYGYTF
TRBD2	TRBV5-4	-	TRBJ2-5	TGTGCCAGCAGCCGTAGCGGGGGGGGTGAGACCCAGTACTTC	CASSRSGGGETQYF
-	TRBV19	once	TRBJ1-2	TGTGCCAGTAGTATAGGGCAGGTCGGTTTCTATGGCTACACCTTC	CASSIGQVGFYGYTF
TRBD2	TRBV7-6	-	TRBJ2-7	TGTGCCAGCAGTTCCGGACTAGCGGGTGGTGCCGAGCAGTACTTC	CASSSGLAGGAEQYF
-	TRBV2	-	TRBJ1-5	TGTGCCAGCAGGTTGGGGGCACTTAATCAGCCCCAGCATTTT	CASRLGALNQPQHF
TRBD2	TRBV25-1	-	TRBJ2-1	TGTGCCAGCAGTGAATGGGCGGGGGGGGTCCCCCACGAGAATGAGCAGTTCTTC	CASSEWAGGVPHENEQFF
TRBD2	TRBV5-1	few	TRBJ2-7	TGCGCCAGCAGCTTGGGTGGTAGCGGGATCTACGAGCAGTACTTC	CASSLGGSGIYEQYF
TRBD1	TRBV7-6	-	TRBJ1-3	TGTGCCAGCAGCTTAGTGGTGGGACAGAGCTCTGGAAACACCATATATTTT	CASSLVVGQSSGNTIYF
-	TRBV21-1	-	TRBJ2-7	TGTGCCAGCAGCAAAGTTTCCAACTACGAGCAGTACTTC	CASSKVSNYEQYF
-	TRBV7-9	-	TRBJ2-1	TGTGCCAGCAGCCTAGGTAAAAGAGGTGGAGATGAGCAGTTCTTC	CASSLGKRGGDEQFF
-	TRBV20-1	-	TRBJ1-1	TGCAGTGCTAGAGGGACTTCTGAAGCTTTCTTT	CSARGTSEAFF
-	TRBV28	-	TRBJ1-2	TGTGCCAGCAGTCCGAATTTAGGGGCCTATGGCTACACCTTC	CASSPNLGAYGYTF
TRBD1	TRBV28	-	TRBJ1-2	TGTGCCAGCAGTTTACGGGACAGGGGCGATAACTATGGCTACACCTTC	CASSLRDRGDNYGYTF
TRBD1	TRBV5-1	-	TRBJ1-5	TGCGCCAGCAGCCCCGGGACAGGGACAGGTCAGCCCCAGCATTTT	CASSPGTGTGQPQHF
-	TRBV19	few	TRBJ1-4	TGTGCCAGTAATCGAGGCGGATACGAAAAACTGTTTTTT	CASNRGGYEKLFF
-	TRBV7-3	-	TRBJ2-1	TGTGCCAGCAGCTTATCGGGGAGAACCTACAATGAGCAGTTCTTC	CASSLSGRTYNEQFF
-	TRBV2	-	TRBJ1-5	TGTGCCAGCAGAAGCACTTGGGGCCTGGGTAACAATCAGCCCCAGCATTTT	CASRSTWGLGNNQPQHF
-	TRBV14	once	TRBJ2-5	TGTGCCAGCAGCCACTGGACAGTCCAAGAGACCCAGTACTTC	CASSHWTVQETQYF
-	TRBV19	-	TRBJ1-1	TGTGCCAGTAGTCCCTTAGGGGGGGGCACTGAAGCTTTCTTT	CASSPLGGGTEAFF
TRBD1	TRBV9	-	TRBJ2-7	TGTGCCAGCAGCCACCGGGACAGGGCCTACGAGCAGTACTTC	CASSHRDRAYEQYF
-	TRBV11-2	once	TRBJ2-7	TGTGCCAGCAGCGCGGGATCTCACGAGCAGTACTTC	CASSAGSHEQYF
-	TRBV7-9	-	TRBJ1-4	TGTGCCAGCAGCTTAATCGGGGTTTATGAAAAACTGTTTTTT	CASSLIGVYEKLFF
-	TRBV14	-	TRBJ1-1	TGTGCCAGCAGCCAAGCTACAGGGATGAACACTGAAGCTTTCTTT	CASSQATGMNTEAFF
-	TRBV25-1	once	TRBJ1-1	TGTGCCAGCAGTGAAGAACAGGGCGGCACTGAAGCTTTCTTT	CASSEEQGGTEAFF
-	TRBV19	-	TRBJ1-1	TGTGCCAGTAGTACGACTGTTACTGAAGCTTTCTTT	CASSTTVTEAFF
-	TRBV27	few	TRBJ2-7	TGTGCCAGCAGTCCCAGGACAGATTACGAGCAGTACTTC	CASSPRTDYEQYF
-	TRBV5-6	-	TRBJ1-2	TGTGCCAGCAGCTTATCCAGGGCGTATGGCTACACCTTC	CASSLSRAYGYTF
-	TRBV19	-	TRBJ1-1	TGTGCCAGTAGTCGAAAGACAGTCGGGTTCATGAACACTGAAGCTTTCTTT	CASSRKTVGFMNTEAFF
-	TRBV30	-	TRBJ1-2	TGTGCCACTCCCCGACAGGCATATGGCTACACCTTC	CATPRQAYGYTF
-	TRBV7-3	few	TRBJ1-1	TGTGCCAGCAGCTTGGGGGAGGGGAACACTGAAGCTTTCTTT	CASSLGEGNTEAFF
TRBD2	TRBV11-2	-	TRBJ2-7	TGTGCCAGCAGCTTCACTAGCGGGGAAACCTACGAGCAGTACTTC	CASSFTSGETYEQYF
-	TRBV5-1	-	TRBJ2-3	TGCGCCAGCAGCTTGGCAGGGGGCACAGATACGCAGTATTTT	CASSLAGGTDTQYF
-	TRBV4-1	-	TRBJ1-1	TGCGCCAGCGGTTCTCGGGCGGGTAGCCCTGAAGCTTTCTTT	CASGSRAGSPEAFF
TRBD1	TRBV29-1	-	TRBJ1-2	TGCAGCGTAACACCCGGGACAGCGGTCGGGGCTGGCTACACCTTC	CSVTPGTAVGAGYTF
-	TRBV5-4	many	TRBJ1-5	TGTGCCAGCAGCTTGCAGGGCAATCAGCCCCAGCATTTT	CASSLQGNQPQHF
TRBD1	TRBV5-1	-	TRBJ1-4	TGCGCCAGCAGCTTTTTTACAGGGGCGTTTGGGGAAAAACTGTTTTTT	CASSFFTGAFGEKLFF
-	TRBV9	-	TRBJ1-5	TGTGCCAGCAGCGTTCAGGGGAACATCGGTCAGCCCCAGCATTTT	CASSVQGNIGQPQHF
TRBD1	TRBV6-5	-	TRBJ1-5	TGTGCCAGCAGTTACTCGGGACAGGGGAATCAGCCCCAGCATTTT	CASSYSGQGNQPQHF
-	TRBV14	-	TRBJ2-7	TGTGCCAGCAGCGGCCTAGGCCAGGGGGGCGACGAGCAGTACTTC	CASSGLGQGGDEQYF
TRBD2	TRBV29-1	-	TRBJ2-1	TGCAGCGCTATTAGCGGGGGGGCCATTTACAATGAGCAGTTCTTC	CSAISGGAIYNEQFF
-	TRBV6-1	-	TRBJ1-3	TGTGCCAGCAGTTCGACAGGACCCTCTGGAAACACCATATATTTT	CASSSTGPSGNTIYF
TRBD1	TRBV7-2	-	TRBJ1-2	TGTGCCAGCAGCGTGGACAGGGGGCGTTCCAATGGCTACACCTTC	CASSVDRGRSNGYTF
-	TRBV7-9	-	TRBJ2-7	TGTGCCAGCAGCTTAGCGGGGGCCCGAGAGTACGAGCAGTACTTC	CASSLAGAREYEQYF
TRBD1	TRBV2	-	TRBJ1-2	TGTGCCTACGGAGGGACAGACTATGGCTACACCTTC	CAYGGTDYGYTF
-	TRBV19	once	TRBJ1-1	TGTGCCAGTAGTCAGGGGACCGACGGCACTGAAGCTTTCTTT	CASSQGTDGTEAFF
-	TRBV27	-	TRBJ1-6	TGTGCCAGCAGAAGAGAGAGCTCCTATAATTCACCCCTCCACTTT	CASRRESSYNSPLHF
-	TRBV5-1	-	TRBJ2-5	TGCGCCAGCAGCGCCAGGGGGGCCGTCCAAGAGACCCAGTACTTC	CASSARGAVQETQYF
-	TRBV29-1	-	TRBJ2-7	TGCAGCGTTGGTCAGGGTAGGTACGAGCAGTACTTC	CSVGQGRYEQYF
TRBD1	TRBV27	few	TRBJ2-1	TGTGCCAGCAGGTCTGGACAGGGCCCTCCATTTTACAATGAGCAGTTCTTC	CASRSGQGPPFYNEQFF
-	TRBV25-1	few	TRBJ2-2	TGTGCCAGCAGTGACCGCCCCCAATACAGAAACACCGGGGAGCTGTTTTTT	CASSDRPQYRNTGELFF